The T cell receptor (beta chain) under discussion was sequenced for a study of T cell repertoires in cytomegalovirus infection. TCRdb re-called the reads with MiXCR, one entry per CDR3 protein. The sample lists around 750,000 distinct CDR3 sequences, around a third occurring once. This clonotype was found a few times. Its cognate antigen is unknown. The germline V gene encodes CDR1 SEHNR and CDR2 FQNEAQ (reference sequence). Trimming stripped 6 bases from V and 8 bases from J, with 13 bases between. The CDR3 spans 12 residues. This chain joins TRBV7-9 and TRBJ1-1; D remains unclear. The specimen comprised cultured CD8+ T cells from PBMCs, sampled from culture after CMV antigen stimulation. The TCR originated in a human donor in good health (CMV status not recorded). Some clones in this sample may be carry-over from other donors' samples. CDR3 nucleotide sequence: TGTGCCAGCAGTCAGGACCCCGGGGAAGCTTTCTTT. Its protein is CASSQDPGEAFF.